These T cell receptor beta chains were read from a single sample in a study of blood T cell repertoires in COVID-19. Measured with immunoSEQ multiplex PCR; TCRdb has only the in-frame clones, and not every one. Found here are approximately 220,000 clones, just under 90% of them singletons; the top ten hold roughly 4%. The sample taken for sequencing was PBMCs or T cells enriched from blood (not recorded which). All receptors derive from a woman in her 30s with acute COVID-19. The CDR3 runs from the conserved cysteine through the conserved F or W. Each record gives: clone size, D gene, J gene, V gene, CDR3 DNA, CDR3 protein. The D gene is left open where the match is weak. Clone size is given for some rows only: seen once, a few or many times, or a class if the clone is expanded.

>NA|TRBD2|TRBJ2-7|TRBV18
TGTGCCAGCTCACCCGAAGCGGGGGTCTTATACGAGCAGTACTTC
CASSPEAGVLYEQYF
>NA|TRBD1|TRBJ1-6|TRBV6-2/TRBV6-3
TGTGCCAGCAGTCCGACCTTGCGGACAGGGAATTCACCCCTCCACTTT
CASSPTLRTGNSPLHF
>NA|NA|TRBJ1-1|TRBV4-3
TGCGCCAGCAGCCAAGTTACTTGGGGGGGGAGGACTGAAGCTTTCTTT
CASSQVTWGGRTEAFF
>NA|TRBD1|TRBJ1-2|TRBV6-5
TGTGCCAGCTTGATCCGGGACAGGGCTCCCTATGGCTACACCTTC
CASLIRDRAPYGYTF
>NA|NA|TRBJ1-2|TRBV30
TGTGCCTGGAGTGGGCCTCACTATGGCTACACCTTC
CAWSGPHYGYTF
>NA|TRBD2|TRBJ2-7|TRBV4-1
TGCGCCAGCAGCCAAGAACGGGGGGGCCCGGGGGGCTACGAGCAGTACTTC
CASSQERGGPGGYEQYF
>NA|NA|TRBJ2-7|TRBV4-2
TGTGCCAGCAGCCAAGTGTGGGCAGCTACCTACGAGCAGTACTTC
CASSQVWAATYEQYF
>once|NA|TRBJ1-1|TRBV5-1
TGCGCCAGCAGCCTTACAGGGTTTGGCACTGAAGCTTTCTTT
CASSLTGFGTEAFF
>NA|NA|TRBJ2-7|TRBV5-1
TGCGCCAGCACCGGGACTGGGATTTCCTACGAGCAGTACTTC
CASTGTGISYEQYF
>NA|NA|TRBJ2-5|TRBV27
TGTGCCAGCAGTTTATCAGGGGGGACCCAGTACTTC
CASSLSGGTQYF
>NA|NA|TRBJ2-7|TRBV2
TGTGCCAGCAGTGAATCGAGTTACGAGCAGTACTTC
CASSESSYEQYF
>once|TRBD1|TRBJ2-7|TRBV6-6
TGTGCCAGCAGCCGACGCGGGACAGGGTTATCCTACGAGCAGTACTTC
CASSRRGTGLSYEQYF
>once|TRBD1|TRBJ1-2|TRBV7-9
TGTGCCACACAACTCCCGGGACAGGGGGGATCCTGGGGCGGCTACACCTTC
CATQLPGQGGSWGGYTF
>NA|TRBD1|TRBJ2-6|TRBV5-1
TGCGCCAGCAGCTTGGTTGGGACAGGGTCTGGGGCCAACGTCCTGACTTTC
CASSLVGTGSGANVLTF
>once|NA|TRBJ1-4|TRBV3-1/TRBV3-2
TGTGCCAGCAGCCAAGTTCCAGGTGAAAAACTGTTTTTT
CASSQVPGEKLFF
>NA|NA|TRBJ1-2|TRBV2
TGTGCCAGCAGCGCCCTAGTACCTAACTATGGCTACACCTTC
CASSALVPNYGYTF
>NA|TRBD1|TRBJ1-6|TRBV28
TGTGCCAGCATTTCAGGGGGCTTGTCACCCCTCCACTTT
CASISGGLSPLHF
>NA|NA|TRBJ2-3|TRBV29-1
TGCAGCGTTCCCTCCCAACCCTGGGGGGGGGCCTCAGATACGCAGTATTTT
CSVPSQPWGGASDTQYF
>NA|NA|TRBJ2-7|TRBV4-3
TGCGCCAGCAGCACTACCTACGGGACACAAGCCTACGAGCAGTACTTC
CASSTTYGTQAYEQYF
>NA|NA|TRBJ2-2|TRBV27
TGTGCCAGCAGCCGAAGGGGAACCGGGGAGCTGTTTTTT
CASSRRGTGELFF
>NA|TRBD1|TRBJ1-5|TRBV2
TGTGCCAGCAGTGAAACAGGGGTCAATCAGCCCCAGCATTTT
CASSETGVNQPQHF
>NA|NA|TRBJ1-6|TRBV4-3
TGCGCCAGCAGCCAAGATCGACAGGAATATTCTTCTTATAATTCACCCCTCCACTTT
CASSQDRQEYSSYNSPLHF
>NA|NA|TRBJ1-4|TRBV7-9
TGTGCCAGCAGCTTTAAGGGGTTGGCAGAGGAAAAACTGTTTTTT
CASSFKGLAEEKLFF
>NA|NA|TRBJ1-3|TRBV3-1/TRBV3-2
TGTGCCAGCAGCCAAGAAACTCAGGGTTTGAACACCATATATTTT
CASSQETQGLNTIYF
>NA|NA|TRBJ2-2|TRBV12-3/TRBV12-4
TGTGCCAGCAGCCCACACAGCACCGGGGAGCTGTTTTTT
CASSPHSTGELFF
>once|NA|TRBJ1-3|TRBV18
TGTGCCAGCTCACCATTTGACAGGTTTACGGGAAACACCATATATTTT
CASSPFDRFTGNTIYF
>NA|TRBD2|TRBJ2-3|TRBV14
TGTGCCAGCAGCCCGGGACTATCGAGAGATACGCAGTATTTT
CASSPGLSRDTQYF
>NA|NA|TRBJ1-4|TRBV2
TGTGCCAGCAGGGTTCGGACAGAAAATGAAAAACTGTTTTTT
CASRVRTENEKLFF
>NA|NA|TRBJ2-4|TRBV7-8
TGTGCCAGCAGCTTAGTCGAGGGTGGGGACAAAAACATTCAGTACTTC
CASSLVEGGDKNIQYF
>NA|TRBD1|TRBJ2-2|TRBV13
TGTGCCAGCAGCCCCGACAGGGCGAACACCGGGGAGCTGTTTTTT
CASSPDRANTGELFF